This is a list of T cell receptor beta chains from one sample in a study of monozygotic twins with inflammatory bowel disease. TCRdb reanalyzed the 5' RACE reads and collapses them to one entry per CDR3 protein, without DNA. Across 200,000 to 250,000 distinct CDR3 sequences, the top ten clones capture roughly 1.5% of the sample. Sequencing input: blood. The receptors originated from a human donor with ulcerative colitis or Crohn's disease, or a healthy co-twin of an affected twin (not recorded which). Both conserved end residues are part of each CDR3.

TRBJ1-2	TRBV6-1	CASRTGINYGYTF
TRBJ1-6	TRBV6-2/TRBV6-3	CASSYSRDGRPLHF
TRBJ2-5	TRBV7-9	CASSSGQSGIETQYF
TRBJ1-5	TRBV2	CASSERQGNNQPQHF
TRBJ2-5	TRBV15	CATSNTGKGETQYF
TRBJ2-1	TRBV5-1	CASSLDGALTYNEQFF
TRBJ1-2	TRBV2	CASSDLYGYTF
TRBJ2-7	TRBV20-1	CSARDRASGTYEQYF
TRBJ2-7	TRBV6-6	CASNPTEPYEQYF
TRBJ1-6	TRBV12-3/TRBV12-4	CASSAQAGQSPLHF
TRBJ1-2	TRBV29-1	CSVLFRYGGYTF
TRBJ2-3	TRBV14	CASSQVMASGGNTDTQYF
TRBJ2-5	TRBV5-1	CASSLDVVQETQYF
TRBJ2-1	TRBV20-1	CSASSGGAGDEQFF
TRBJ1-4	TRBV20-1	CSARVNRRNEKLFF
TRBJ1-1	TRBV5-6	CASSWGGAIEAFF
TRBJ2-3	TRBV5-1	CASSLSPPGGSTSTDTQYF
TRBJ2-2	TRBV5-4	CASSDEQGSNTGELFF
TRBJ1-6	TRBV7-9	CASSLSAAGSPLHF
TRBJ1-5	TRBV10-3	CAISDQGSQPQHF
TRBJ1-4	TRBV20-1	CSAQKGRTEKLFF
TRBJ1-1	TRBV7-2	CASSKGQGRGTEAFF
TRBJ2-3	TRBV7-3	CASSLSPRLAGDHTQYF
TRBJ2-3	TRBV20-1	CSARDLGFPIISTDTQYF
TRBJ1-2	TRBV5-5	CASSTSGQGDNYGYTF
TRBJ2-3	TRBV7-6	CASSLGGTDYTQYF
TRBJ2-7	TRBV18	CASSPPGGANEQYF
TRBJ2-2	TRBV7-8	CASSLRPKRGPTGELFF
TRBJ2-2	TRBV6-5	CASSYSTWSTGELFF
TRBJ2-2	TRBV7-2	CASSFSGDTGELFF
TRBJ2-7	TRBV3-1	CASSQDLRGLQYF